These 20 T cell receptor beta chains came from one sample sequenced in a study of T cell clonotyping in hematopoietic cell transplantation. The time point: recipient sample about 28 days before transplant, after cytoreduction. The data were produced by immunoSEQ multiplex PCR, yet TCRdb's version contains in-frame clones alone and is incomplete. The table includes 46,000 or so clones, 86% detected once. The sample in question was peripheral blood mononuclear cells, obtained before stem cell transplant. Receptors were obtained from a man aged 60-69 years with biphenotypic leukemia. Some clones in this sample may be carry-over from other donors' samples.

This chain joins TRBV30 and TRBJ2-2; D is perhaps TRBD2 (5 bases). The CDR3 is 13 amino acids. Germline V CDR1 and CDR2: GTSNPN, SVGIG (reference sequence). V dropped 4 bases and J dropped 8 bases, with 14 bases sitting between them. The CDR3 sequence is CAWTRAWEGELFF. In nucleotides, the CDR3 is TGTGCCTGGACCAGAGCGTGGGAGGGGGAGCTGTTTTTT.

The chain recombines TRBV4-1 with TRBJ2-6; D possibly corresponds to TRBD2 (5 bases). Germline V CDR1 and CDR2: MGHRA, YSYEKL. The ends were cut back, 1 base at V and 2 bases at J, with 6 bases in the middle. The length of the CDR3 is 15 residues. The chain's CDR3 is CASSQAGAGANVLTF. CDR3 bases: TGCGCCAGCAGCCAAGCCGGGGCTGGGGCCAACGTCCTGACTTTC.

The chain employs TRBV5-1 and TRBJ2-3, with 7 positions matching TRBD2. J lost 3 bases, V lost 0 bases, and 4 bases had no gene match. From germline, CDR1 is SGHRS and CDR2 YFSETQ. The CDR3 has 15 residues. The CDR3 coding sequence is TGCGCCAGCAGCTTGGTTACGGGAGGTACAGATACGCAGTATTTT. It encodes CASSLVTGGTDTQYF.

V and J are TRBV2 and TRBJ2-7; D is perhaps TRBD1 (6 bases). Germline V gives CDR1 SNHLY, CDR2 FYNNEI. V was pared by 3 bases and J by 2 bases, with 8 bases between. The CDR3 loop spans 13 amino acids. CDR3: CASSDRGTYEQYF. The CDR3 nucleotides are TGTGCCAGCAGTGATAGGGGGACCTACGAGCAGTACTTC.

This sequence joins TRBV13 and TRBJ2-2; TRBD2 might be the D (5 bases). The CDR3 loop spans 14 amino acids. Trimming pared 5 bases from V and 4 bases from J, leaving 11 bases between. Germline-derived CDR1 and CDR2 are PRHDT and FYEKMQ (reference sequence). This CDR3 reads CASSKDGVTGELFF. CDR3 DNA sequence: TGTGCCAGCAGCAAAGACGGGGTCACCGGGGAGCTGTTTTTT.

The chain couples TRBV19 to TRBJ1-2; TRBD1 aligns across 7 bases. The germline CDR1 and CDR2 sequences are LNHDA and SQIVND (reference sequence). The CDR3 spans 13 residues. V lost 5 bases, J lost 4 bases, and 4 bases stayed unmatched. CDR3 protein: CASSFTGAYGYTF. The DNA of the CDR3 is TGTGCCAGTAGTTTCACAGGGGCCTATGGCTACACCTTC.

The V and J genes are TRBV5-4 and TRBJ2-7; 12 positions agree with TRBD2. There are 16 residues in the CDR3. The V gene's germline CDR1 is SGHNT and CDR2 YYREEE (reference sequence). The V and J ends lost 0 bases and 4 bases, in that order; junction bases with no gene match: 5. In nucleotides, the CDR3 is TGTGCCAGCAGCTTGGATCTAGCGGGAGGGCCTTACGAGCAGTACTTC. Translation: CASSLDLAGGPYEQYF.

This chain joins TRBV4-2 and TRBJ2-7, with D maybe TRBD1 (5 bases). The V gene's germline CDR1 is LGHNA and CDR2 YNFKEQ. The CDR3 runs to 16 residues. The V end was cut by 1 base, the J end by 2 bases, with 15 bases between. DNA of the CDR3: TGTGCCAGCAGCCAAGCTAAAGGCAGGGATCCCTACGAGCAGTACTTC. It codes for CASSQAKGRDPYEQYF.

This chain joins TRBV7-3 and TRBJ1-1; D not certain. Trimming cost V 2 bases and J 6 bases, with 10 bases left between them. CDR1 SGHTA and CDR2 FQGTGA come from the germline V gene. The CDR3 runs to 13 residues. CDR3 in amino acids: CASSLGTGSEAFF. CDR3 coding DNA: TGTGCCAGCAGCTTAGGTACGGGGTCTGAAGCTTTCTTT.

This chain links TRBV28 with TRBJ2-5; 14 nucleotides align to TRBD2. This CDR3 contains 16 residues. The trim removed 1 base at V and 4 bases at J, leaving 2 bases unmatched. In germline, CDR1 is MDHEN, CDR2 SYDVKM. The CDR3 reads CASSLLGLAGVETQYF. The CDR3 nucleotides read TGTGCCAGCAGTTTATTGGGACTAGCGGGAGTAGAGACCCAGTACTTC.

By share, this clone ranks as medium-sized. The chain employs TRBV4-1 and TRBJ1-4; unclear D gene. This CDR3 is built from 13 residues. V was cut by 3 bases and J by 9 bases, with 11 bases left in between. The germline CDR1 and CDR2 sequences are MGHRA and YSYEKL. CDR3 sequence reads: CASSQGITQKLFF. CDR3 sequence (DNA): TGCGCCAGCAGCCAGGGGATCACCCAAAAACTGTTTTTT.

V and J are TRBV5-1 and TRBJ1-4; TRBD1 matches 8 bases. CDR3 length equals 13 residues. Germline loops: CDR1 SGHRS, CDR2 YFSETQ. J gave up 8 bases and V 3 bases, and 3 bases lay outside the gene matches. CDR3 sequence reads: CASSSRTGEKLFF. DNA of the CDR3: TGCGCCAGCAGCTCAAGGACAGGGGAAAAACTGTTTTTT.

The chain is built from TRBV4-1 and TRBJ2-3; TRBD1 matches 8 bases. Trimming took 0 bases from V and 3 from J; bases not matched to a gene: 11. This CDR3 is built from 18 residues. CDR1 is MGHRA, CDR2 YSYEKL, per germline. CDR3 loop: CASSQDAGQVSLTDTQYF. The CDR3 DNA sequence: TGCGCCAGCAGCCAAGATGCGGGACAGGTTAGTCTGACAGATACGCAGTATTTT.

The J gene is TRBJ2-7, the V gene TRBV30, with D perhaps matching TRBD2 (6 bases). Germline assignment: CDR1 GTSNPN and CDR2 SVGIG (reference sequence). V was trimmed by 2 bases and J by 3 bases, leaving 17 bases between them. This CDR3 is built from 15 residues. The CDR3 region has the DNA TGTGCCTGGAGTCCCTCCAGCGGGTTTGACTACGAGCAGTACTTC. Its translation is CAWSPSSGFDYEQYF.

This sequence joins TRBV27 and TRBJ1-2; TRBD1 aligns across 7 bases. The germline CDR1 and CDR2 sequences are MNHEY and SMNVEV (reference sequence). J lost 4 bases, V lost 5 bases, and 10 bases had no gene match. CDR3 length: 15 amino acids. CDR3 bases: TGTGCCAGCAGTCACAACGCGGACAGGACCTATGGCTACACCTTC. Its translation is CASSHNADRTYGYTF.

V is TRBV6-5 and J is TRBJ1-1; tentatively, D is TRBD1 (6 bases). V was pared by 4 bases and J by 7 bases, with 22 bases between. CDR1 is MNHEY, CDR2 SVGAGI, per germline. The CDR3 totals 16 residues. DNA of the CDR3: TGTGCCAGCAGTTCCTCCGGCCGGGGGGCGCGAGTTGAAGCTTTCTTT. Its protein is CASSSSGRGARVEAFF.

The V gene is TRBV19, the J gene TRBJ1-1; D uncertain. Germline CDR1 and CDR2: LNHDA and SQIVND (reference sequence). V gave up 6 bases and J gave up 1 base, with 9 bases separating them. The CDR3 totals 13 residues. The CDR3: CASSLDGNTEAFF. CDR3 DNA sequence: TGTGCCAGTAGCCTGGACGGGAACACTGAAGCTTTCTTT.

This clone appeared once. V is TRBV30 and J is TRBJ1-3; maybe TRBD1 (6 bases). CDR3 length equals 14 residues. Per the germline V gene, CDR1 is GTSNPN and CDR2 is SVGIG (reference sequence). Trimming pared 2 bases from V and 6 bases from J, leaving 14 bases between. The CDR3 region is CAWSRAGESNTIYF. The CDR3 nucleotides read TGTGCCTGGAGTAGGGCAGGGGAATCAAACACCATATATTTT.

The chain recombines TRBV7-8 with TRBJ2-7, with a tentative D call TRBD2 (6 bases). V lost 4 bases, J lost 1 base, and 11 bases lay in between. CDR1 and CDR2 from the germline V gene are SGHVS and FQNEAQ. The CDR3 loop spans 14 amino acids. CDR3 bases: TGTGCCAGCAGCTCCCGGGACTTTTCCTACGAGCAGTACTTC. This sequence encodes CASSSRDFSYEQYF.

V usage is TRBV7-8 and J usage is TRBJ2-7; 14 bases align to TRBD2. After removal of 3 bases from V and 5 bases from J, the junction contained 0 bases not matched to a gene. Germline CDR1 and CDR2: SGHVS and FQNEAQ. This CDR3 contains 14 residues. This chain's CDR3 is CASSLGLAGDEQYF. For the CDR3, the DNA is TGTGCCAGCAGCTTGGGACTAGCGGGAGACGAGCAGTACTTC.